The 5 T cell receptor beta chains reported below all come from one sample, sequenced in a study of PD-1 blockade in classical Hodgkin lymphoma. Time point denoted: cycle 4 day 1 (C4D1), after more than five weeks of nivolumab. Brentuximab vedotin exposure varied among the patients, all of whom had relapsed after autologous stem cell transplantation. Generated by immunoSEQ multiplex PCR, the TCRdb table keeps only in-frame clones and is missing some. This table holds 100,000 or so clones, around 93% found once. The sample here was peripheral blood mononuclear cells (PBMCs), taken before the fourth cycle of nivolumab. Receptor source: a human donor with classical Hodgkin lymphoma.

The genes are TRBV28 and TRBJ2-7; D not resolved. Germline CDR1 is MDHEN and CDR2 is SYDVKM. The V end lost 3 bases, the J end lost 4 bases, and 10 bases lay between the germline ends. The CDR3 is 13 residues long. In nucleotides, the CDR3 is TGTGCCAGCAGTTTTTGGGTCCCTTACGAGCAGTACTTC. Translation gives CASSFWVPYEQYF.

This rearrangement joins TRBV7-8 to TRBJ2-7, with 10 bases that match TRBD2. The J segment lost 4 bases and the V segment lost 1 base, leaving 4 bases of the junction unmatched. Germline V gene sequence: CDR1 SGHVS, CDR2 FQNEAQ. CDR3 length: 15 residues. As DNA, the CDR3 is TGTGCCAGCAGCTTAGGGACTAGCGGCGAATACGAGCAGTACTTC. It encodes CASSLGTSGEYEQYF.

The chain employs TRBV7-9 and TRBJ2-2, with TRBD2 identical over 8 bases. The CDR3 consists of 16 residues. Trimming cost V 4 bases and J 2 bases; bases outside gene matches: 6. CDR1 is SEHNR and CDR2 is FQNEAQ in the germline V gene (reference sequence). The DNA of the CDR3 is TGTGCCAGCAGCTCAGCACTAGCGGTAAACACCGGGGAGCTGTTTTTT. Its protein product is CASSSALAVNTGELFF. The complete variable domain, with remaining parts taken from reference TRBV7-9 and TRBJ2-2, reads DTGVSQNPRHKITKRGQNVTFRCDPISEHNRLYWYRQTLGQGPEFLTYFQNEAQLEKSRLLSDRFSAERPKGSFSTLEIQRTEQGDSAMYLCASSSALAVNTGELFFGEGSRLTVL.

The chain couples TRBV7-2 to TRBJ1-4; no reliable D call. The CDR3 runs to 15 residues. V dropped 1 base and J dropped 4 bases, with 10 bases sitting between them. Germline-derived CDR1 and CDR2 are SGHTA and FQGNSA. CDR3 protein: CASSLVLGSNEKLFF. The CDR3 nucleotides read TGTGCCAGCAGCTTAGTACTGGGGAGTAATGAAAAACTGTTTTTT.

The chain links TRBV30 to TRBJ1-2; D ambiguous. Germline CDR1 is GTSNPN and CDR2 is SVGIG (reference sequence). With 0 bases removed from V and 6 bases from J, the gap between germline ends came to 11 bases. The CDR3 runs to 13 residues. Here the CDR3 DNA reads TGTGCCTGGAGTGTGGTGGGATCGGATGGCTACACCTTC. It specifies CAWSVVGSDGYTF.